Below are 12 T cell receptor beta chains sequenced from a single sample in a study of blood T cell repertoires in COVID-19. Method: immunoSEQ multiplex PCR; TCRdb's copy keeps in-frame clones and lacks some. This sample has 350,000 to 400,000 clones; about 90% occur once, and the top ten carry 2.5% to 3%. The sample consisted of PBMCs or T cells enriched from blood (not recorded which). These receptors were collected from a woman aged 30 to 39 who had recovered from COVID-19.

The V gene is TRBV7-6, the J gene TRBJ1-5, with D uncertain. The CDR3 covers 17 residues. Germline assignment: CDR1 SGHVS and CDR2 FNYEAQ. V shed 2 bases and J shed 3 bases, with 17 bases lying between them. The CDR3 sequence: CASSLLAPGHLNQPQHF. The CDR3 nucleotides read TGTGCCAGCAGCTTACTGGCGCCAGGCCATCTCAATCAGCCCCAGCATTTT.

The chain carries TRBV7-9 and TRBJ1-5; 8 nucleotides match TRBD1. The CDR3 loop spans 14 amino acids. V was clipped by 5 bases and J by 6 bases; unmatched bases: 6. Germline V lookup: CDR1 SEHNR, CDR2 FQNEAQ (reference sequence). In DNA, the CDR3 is TGTGCCAGCAGCCCAACAGGGGGTTTTCAGCCCCAGCATTTT. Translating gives CASSPTGGFQPQHF.

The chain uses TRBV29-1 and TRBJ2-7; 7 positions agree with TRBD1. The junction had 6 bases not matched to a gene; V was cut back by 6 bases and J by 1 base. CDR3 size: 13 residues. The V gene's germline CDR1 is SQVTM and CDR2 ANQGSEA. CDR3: CSVDTGVSYEQYF. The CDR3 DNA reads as TGCAGCGTAGATACAGGGGTTTCCTACGAGCAGTACTTC.

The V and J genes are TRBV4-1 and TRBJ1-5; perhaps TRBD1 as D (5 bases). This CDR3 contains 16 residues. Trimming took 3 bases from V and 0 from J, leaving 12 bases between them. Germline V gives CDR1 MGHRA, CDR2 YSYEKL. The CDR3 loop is CASSHGGHLSNQPQHF. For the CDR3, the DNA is TGCGCCAGCAGCCATGGCGGACACCTTAGCAATCAGCCCCAGCATTTT.

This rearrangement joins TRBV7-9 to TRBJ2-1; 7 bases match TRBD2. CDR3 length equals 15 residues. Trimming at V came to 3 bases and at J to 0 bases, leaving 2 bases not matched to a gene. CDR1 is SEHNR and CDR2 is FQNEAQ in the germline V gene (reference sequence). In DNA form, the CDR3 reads TGTGCCAGCAGCTTTAGCGGGTACTCCTACAATGAGCAGTTCTTC. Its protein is CASSFSGYSYNEQFF.

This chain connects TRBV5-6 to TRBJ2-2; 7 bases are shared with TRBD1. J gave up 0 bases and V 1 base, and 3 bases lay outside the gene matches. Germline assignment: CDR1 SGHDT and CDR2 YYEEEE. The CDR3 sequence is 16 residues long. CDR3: CASSLNRGANTGELFF. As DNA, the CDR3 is TGTGCCAGCAGCTTGAACAGGGGCGCGAACACCGGGGAGCTGTTTTTT.

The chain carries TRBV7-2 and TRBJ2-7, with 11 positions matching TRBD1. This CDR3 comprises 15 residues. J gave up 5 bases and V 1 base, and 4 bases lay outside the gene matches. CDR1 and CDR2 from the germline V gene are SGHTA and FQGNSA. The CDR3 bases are TGTGCCAGCAGCTTAGTGGGGACAGGGGGTCACGAGCAGTACTTC. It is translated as CASSLVGTGGHEQYF. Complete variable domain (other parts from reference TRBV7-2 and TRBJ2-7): GAGVSQSPSNKVTEKGKDVELRCDPISGHTALYWYRQSLGQGLEFLIYFQGNSAPDKSGLPSDRFSAERTGGSVSTLTIQRTQQEDSAVYLCASSLVGTGGHEQYFGPGTRLTVT.

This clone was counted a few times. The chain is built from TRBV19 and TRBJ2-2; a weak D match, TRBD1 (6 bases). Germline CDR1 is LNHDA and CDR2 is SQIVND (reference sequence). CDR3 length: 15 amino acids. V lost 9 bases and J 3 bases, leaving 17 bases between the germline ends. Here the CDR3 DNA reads TGTGCCAGCCGTGGACAGTATGGGGACACCGGGGAGCTGTTTTTT. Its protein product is CASRGQYGDTGELFF.

CDR3 nucleotide sequence: TGTGCCAGGGAGTCCCAAGAGACCCAGTACTTC. Translating gives CARESQETQYF. This sequence joins TRBV21-1 and TRBJ2-5; TRBD2, the table's D call, lacks a check against the DNA. TRBV21-1 is reported as a pseudogene. The CDR3 runs 11 residues.

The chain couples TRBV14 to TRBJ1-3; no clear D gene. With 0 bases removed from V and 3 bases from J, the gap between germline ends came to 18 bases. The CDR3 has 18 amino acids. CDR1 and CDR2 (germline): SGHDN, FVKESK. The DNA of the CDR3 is TGTGCCAGCAGCCAAGATGGTTCCGGGTTCATGTTTGGAAACACCATATATTTT. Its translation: CASSQDGSGFMFGNTIYF.

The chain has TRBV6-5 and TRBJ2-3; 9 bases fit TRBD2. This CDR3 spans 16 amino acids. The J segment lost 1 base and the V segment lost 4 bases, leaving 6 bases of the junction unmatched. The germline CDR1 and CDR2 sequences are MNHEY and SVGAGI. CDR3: CASSSGSGSGTDTQYF. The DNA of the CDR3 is TGTGCCAGCAGTTCCGGTAGCGGGAGTGGCACAGATACGCAGTATTTT.

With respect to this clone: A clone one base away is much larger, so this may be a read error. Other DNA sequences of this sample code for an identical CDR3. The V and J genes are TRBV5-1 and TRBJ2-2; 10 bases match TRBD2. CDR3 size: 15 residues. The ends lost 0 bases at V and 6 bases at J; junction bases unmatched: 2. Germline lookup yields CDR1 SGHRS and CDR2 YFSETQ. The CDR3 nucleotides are TGCGCCAGCAGCTTGGTCGGACTAGCGGCCGGGGAGCTGTTTTTT. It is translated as CASSLVGLAAGELFF.